This TCR beta chain was retrieved from a study of T cell responses to AZD1222 COVID-19 vaccine. Study summary: Pooled in the analysis were second doses at about 4 or about 12 weeks. The study, taken as a whole, reports: Donors, mostly white British, included more females; clonal diversity was possibly underestimated. Among vaccine-associated CD4 TCRs, coverage spanned spike, with dominance at 160-218 and 743-854. At baseline, seropositivity was found in only a handful of AZD1222 recipients.

On this clone itself: The target antigen is unknown.

The CDR3 runs to 12 residues. The germline V gene has CDR1 SGDLS and CDR2 YYNGEE. Trimming stripped 0 bases from V and 7 bases from J, with 7 bases between. TCRdb's copy holds only in-frame clones and misses some; the assay was immunoSEQ multiplex PCR. The sample lists 150,000 to 200,000 clones, about nine tenths seen once, with around 3% in the top ten. The starting material was peripheral blood, obtained on day 0 of AZD1222 vaccination. This TCR was recovered from an adult in good health. The rearrangement joins TRBV9 to TRBJ1-1; maybe TRBD1 (5 bases). The CDR3 loop reads CASSVGQGEAFF. CDR3 DNA: TGTGCCAGCAGCGTAGGGCAGGGTGAAGCTTTCTTT.